Each of the 9 T cell receptor beta chains below was sequenced from the same sample in a study of cytomegalovirus exposure and HLA in healthy donors. The assay was immunoSEQ multiplex PCR, and TCRdb's table has in-frame clones only and misses some. The sample lists about 190,000 clones; approximately 80% were seen once. The sample taken for sequencing was PBMCs. The origin of the receptors is a man aged 18 to 30 in good health and CMV-seropositive.

The chain links TRBV7-2 to TRBJ2-7; D possibly corresponds to TRBD2 (6 bases). From germline, CDR1 is SGHTA and CDR2 FQGNSA. The length of the CDR3 is 14 residues. The V end was cut by 1 base, the J end by 6 bases, with 13 bases between. CDR3 sequence reads: CASSLGRGPSEQYF. The CDR3 DNA reads as TGTGCCAGCAGCTTAGGGAGGGGACCCTCCGAGCAGTACTTC.

The rearrangement uses TRBV4-3 and TRBJ2-2; D is unclear. Trimming took 2 bases from V and 4 from J, leaving 14 bases between them. Germline assignment: CDR1 LGHNA and CDR2 YSLEER. The CDR3 contains 16 residues. As DNA, the CDR3 is TGCGCCAGCAGCCAAATTGCGTGGTACCCCACCGGGGAGCTGTTTTTT. It translates to CASSQIAWYPTGELFF.

The chain uses TRBV28 and TRBJ2-4; 11 bases fit TRBD1. Trimming took 2 bases from V and 6 from J; bases not matched to a gene: 3. Looked up from germline, CDR1 is MDHEN and CDR2 is SYDVKM. The CDR3 is 15 amino acids. The CDR3 region is CASSLGGTGGNIQYF. CDR3 bases: TGTGCCAGCAGTTTAGGTGGGACAGGGGGAAACATTCAGTACTTC.

V usage is TRBV9 and J usage is TRBJ2-5, with 9 positions matching TRBD2. Germline trimming cut 3 bases from V and 3 bases from J; bases unmatched to any gene: 3. The CDR3 runs to 14 residues. Per germline, CDR1 SGDLS and CDR2 YYNGEE. CDR3 residues: CASSAGLAEETQYF. CDR3 nucleotides: TGTGCCAGCAGCGCGGGACTAGCTGAAGAGACCCAGTACTTC.

This clone was observed at least ten times. This chain uses TRBV27 with TRBJ2-1; 7 nucleotides match TRBD1. The V segment lost 6 bases and the J segment 4 bases; nucleotides outside the gene matches: 12. The germline V gene has CDR1 MNHEY and CDR2 SMNVEV (reference sequence). The length of the CDR3 is 16 residues. Here the CDR3 reads CASSLQGTPLYNEQFF. The CDR3 DNA sequence: TGTGCCAGCAGCTTACAGGGGACACCGCTGTACAATGAGCAGTTCTTC.

This clone has just a few counts. This chain links TRBV5-1 with TRBJ1-2, with D hard to call. CDR1 SGHRS and CDR2 YFSETQ come from the germline V gene. The V gene lost 3 bases and the J gene lost 1 base, with 13 bases spanning the gap. This CDR3 is 15 amino acids long. The CDR3 spells CASSSAPSDNYGYTF. The CDR3 nucleotides are TGCGCCAGCAGCTCGGCGCCCAGCGATAACTATGGCTACACCTTC.

The chain combines TRBV7-9 with TRBJ2-7; 8 positions agree with TRBD1. The CDR3 is 14 amino acids. The V gene end was trimmed by 1 base and the J gene end by 5 bases; junction bases not matched to a gene: 4. Germline CDR1 is SEHNR and CDR2 is FQNEAQ (reference sequence). The CDR3 here is CASSLGGQGDEQYF. The DNA for the CDR3 is TGTGCCAGCAGCTTAGGCGGACAGGGCGACGAGCAGTACTTC.

The rearrangement joins TRBV7-2 to TRBJ2-7, with 8 bases identical to TRBD2. Germline loops: CDR1 SGHTA, CDR2 FQGNSA. V gave up 6 bases and J gave up 2 bases; unmatched junction bases: 3. The CDR3 is 13 amino acids. CDR3 bases: TGTGCCAGCAGTTTTAGCGGGGCCTACGAGCAGTACTTC. This codes for CASSFSGAYEQYF.

V gene TRBV11-3 combines with J gene TRBJ2-7; D possibly corresponds to TRBD2 (6 bases). The V gene's germline CDR1 is SGHNT and CDR2 YENEEA. V was shortened by 4 bases and J by 6 bases, with 16 bases between the two germline ends. The CDR3 covers 14 residues. In DNA, the CDR3 is TGTGCCAGCAGCTATAGCGGCTCAGCGGTCGAGCAGTACTTC. Protein product: CASSYSGSAVEQYF.